This entry lists 31 T cell receptor beta chains sequenced from one sample in a study of shared clonotypes between healthy human individuals. Clones were read by immunoSEQ multiplex PCR, and TCRdb kept only the in-frame ones, dropping some. The table records around 2.5 million clones, under 95% of them present only once. Sequencing used naive CD4+ T cells from PBMCs. Subset described: CD45RA+ positively selected. The receptors were sampled from a man between 18 and 29 years old in good health. Some clones in this sample may be carry-over from other donors' samples.

The genes are TRBV9 and TRBJ2-7; D unclear. V shed 4 bases and J shed 5 bases, with 19 bases lying between them. The germline gives CDR1 SGDLS, CDR2 YYNGEE. The CDR3 length is 15 residues. CDR3 in DNA: TGTGCCAGCAGCCCCACCGCGAAATCGGTCGACGAGCAGTACTTC. Its translation is CASSPTAKSVDEQYF.

The V call is TRBV6-5, the J call TRBJ2-1, with D unclear. The V gene's germline CDR1 is MNHEY and CDR2 SVGAGI. This CDR3 is built from 13 residues. Trimming removed 6 bases from V and 7 bases from J, with 13 bases in between. CDR3 loop: CASRKDPGNEQFF. The CDR3 nucleotides are TGTGCCAGCAGGAAGGACCCCGGGAATGAGCAGTTCTTC.

There are a few counts of this clone. The V call is TRBV9, the J call TRBJ1-1, with D possibly TRBD1 on 5 matching bases. CDR1 and CDR2 from the germline V gene are SGDLS and YYNGEE. The V gene lost 3 bases and the J gene lost 6 bases, with 12 bases spanning the gap. This CDR3 is 13 amino acids long. Written as DNA, the CDR3 is TGTGCCAGCAGCGCTGAGAGGGGTTCTGAAGCTTTCTTT. This encodes CASSAERGSEAFF.

This chain joins TRBV5-1 and TRBJ1-1; 7 bases match TRBD1. With 6 bases clipped from V and 3 bases from J, the junction kept 11 bases outside the gene matches. Germline loops: CDR1 SGHRS, CDR2 YFSETQ. CDR3 length: 15 residues. In DNA, the CDR3 is TGCGCCAGCACGTACTACGGGACAGCCTACACTGAAGCTTTCTTT. Translation gives CASTYYGTAYTEAFF. The whole variable domain, remainder taken from reference TRBV5-1 and TRBJ1-1, is KAGVTQTPRYLIKTRGQQVTLSCSPISGHRSVSWYQQTPGQGLQFLFEYFSETQRNKGNFPGRFSGRQFSNSRSEMNVSTLELGDSALYLCASTYYGTAYTEAFFGQGTRLTVV.

The chain has TRBV5-6 and TRBJ1-2; D is uncertain. Trimming left V 0 bases short and J 2 bases short, with 8 bases between. In germline, CDR1 is SGHDT, CDR2 YYEEEE. The CDR3 consists of 14 residues. DNA of the CDR3: TGTGCCAGCAGCTTGGATCCGGGGAACTATGGCTACACCTTC. It encodes CASSLDPGNYGYTF.

A word on this clone: This CDR3 is also generated by other DNA sequences in the sample. This chain uses TRBV7-9 with TRBJ2-5; D uncertain. In germline, CDR1 is SEHNR, CDR2 FQNEAQ (reference sequence). V was clipped by 1 base and J by 1 base, with 7 bases between them. The CDR3 loop spans 14 amino acids. The CDR3 here is CASSLGSSQETQYF. The DNA for the CDR3 is TGTGCCAGCAGCTTAGGCAGCAGCCAAGAGACCCAGTACTTC.

J is TRBJ1-2 and V is TRBV19; D not certain. The germline CDR1 and CDR2 sequences are LNHDA and SQIVND (reference sequence). V lost 3 bases to trimming and J lost 5 bases, with 7 bases between them. The length of the CDR3 is 12 residues. The CDR3 nucleotides read TGTGCCAGTAGTATTAACAGTTATGGCTACACCTTC. Its translation is CASSINSYGYTF.

This clone was counted once. The chain recombines TRBV6-5 with TRBJ1-1; D call uncertain. The CDR3 length is 12 residues. Germline V gene data show CDR1 as MNHEY and CDR2 as SVGAGI. Trimming stripped 2 bases from V and 7 bases from J, with 8 bases between. CDR3 loop: CASSYTKGEAFF. CDR3 DNA sequence: TGTGCCAGCAGTTACACGAAGGGTGAAGCTTTCTTT.

This chain connects TRBV2 to TRBJ2-2; 7 bases line up with TRBD2. V gave up 3 bases and J gave up 5 bases; unmatched junction bases: 3. This CDR3 has 14 residues. The germline V gene encodes CDR1 SNHLY and CDR2 FYNNEI. CDR3 sequence: CASSERGGTGELFF. The CDR3 region has the DNA TGTGCCAGCAGTGAGAGGGGAGGGACCGGGGAGCTGTTTTTT. Complete variable domain (other parts from reference TRBV2 and TRBJ2-2): EPEVTQTPSHQVTQMGQEVILRCVPISNHLYFYWYRQILGQKVEFLVSFYNNEISEKSEIFDDQFSVERPDGSNFTLKIRSTKLEDSAMYFCASSERGGTGELFFGEGSRLTVL.

The gene calls are TRBV5-1 and TRBJ2-3; D is uncertain. With 0 bases removed from V and 0 bases from J, the gap between germline ends came to 11 bases. The CDR3 runs to 16 residues. Germline loops: CDR1 SGHRS, CDR2 YFSETQ. CDR3 loop: CASSLGSSTSTDTQYF. The DNA of the CDR3 is TGCGCCAGCAGCTTGGGGTCCAGTACTAGCACAGATACGCAGTATTTT.

This chain connects TRBV30 to TRBJ1-2; tentatively, D is TRBD1 (5 bases). V was cut by 3 bases and J by 5 bases, with 13 bases left in between. CDR1 is GTSNPN and CDR2 is SVGIG in the germline V gene (reference sequence). The CDR3 totals 13 residues. CDR3 amino acids: CAWRRQKTYGYTF. The DNA of the CDR3 is TGTGCCTGGAGGCGACAGAAAACGTATGGCTACACCTTC.

This rearrangement joins TRBV9 to TRBJ1-2; D perhaps matches TRBD1 (5 bases). This CDR3 has 17 amino acids. The V end was cut by 5 bases, the J end by 3 bases, with 23 bases between. CDR1 and CDR2 from the germline V gene are SGDLS and YYNGEE. Here the CDR3 reads CASSPSGQGIRYYGYTF. CDR3 bases: TGTGCCAGCAGTCCCAGTGGTCAGGGCATCCGTTACTATGGCTACACCTTC.

The chain combines TRBV7-6 with TRBJ2-7; TRBD2 is a possible D gene (7 bases). The germline V and J ends were trimmed by 3 bases and 0 bases, with 24 bases remaining between them. This CDR3 spans 19 amino acids. Germline V gene data show CDR1 as SGHVS and CDR2 as FNYEAQ. CDR3 DNA sequence: TGTGCCAGCAGCTTTCTACCTCTGGAGCTAGCGGACAGCTCCTACGAGCAGTACTTC. Amino acids: CASSFLPLELADSSYEQYF.

The chain joins TRBV5-8 to TRBJ1-2; 7 nucleotides align to TRBD1. The germline gives CDR1 SGHTS, CDR2 YDEGEE. The ends lost 4 bases at V and 8 bases at J; junction bases unmatched: 11. The CDR3 extends over 14 amino acids. The CDR3 here is CASSLNRGTSGYTF. The CDR3 nucleotides read TGTGCCAGCAGCCTGAACAGGGGAACCAGCGGCTACACCTTC.

On this clone itself: Other nucleotide sequences from this sample produce the same CDR3. Here the CDR3 DNA reads TGTGCCAGCAGTCCAGCGGGGAGCACAGATACGCAGTATTTT. This encodes CASSPAGSTDTQYF. The chain has TRBV28 and TRBJ2-3, with 7 bases that match TRBD2. This CDR3 has 14 residues. Germline V gene data show CDR1 as MDHEN and CDR2 as SYDVKM. V dropped 5 bases and J dropped 0; count of bases not matched to a gene: 2. Drawing the rest from reference TRBV28 and TRBJ2-3, the complete variable domain is DVKVTQSSRYLVKRTGEKVFLECVQDMDHENMFWYRQDPGLGLRLIYFSYDVKMKEKGDIPEGYSVSREKKERFSLILESASTNQTSMYLCASSPAGSTDTQYFGPGTRLTVL.

The rearrangement links TRBV4-2 to TRBJ2-1, with 11 bases identical to TRBD2. Germline V gene sequence: CDR1 LGHNA, CDR2 YNFKEQ. This CDR3 is 17 amino acids long. The ends lost 1 base at V and 3 bases at J; junction bases unmatched: 5. The CDR3 coding sequence is TGTGCCAGCAGCCAAGCCCTAGCGGGAGGTAGCTACAATGAGCAGTTCTTC. Protein product: CASSQALAGGSYNEQFF.

This chain uses TRBV9 with TRBJ2-1; TRBD2 matches at 13 bases. CDR1 is SGDLS and CDR2 is YYNGEE in the germline V gene. The CDR3 extends over 15 amino acids. V shed 4 bases and J 9 bases; nucleotides not matched to a gene: 7. As DNA, the CDR3 is TGTGCCAGCAGCACCGGGACTAGCGGGATTCGTGAGCAGTTCTTC. Its translation is CASSTGTSGIREQFF.

The V and J genes are TRBV7-3 and TRBJ2-3; D possibly corresponds to TRBD1 (5 bases). This CDR3 has 16 residues. From germline, CDR1 is SGHTA and CDR2 FQGTGA. Trimming shortened V by 5 bases and J by 0 bases, and 15 bases separated the two germline ends. CDR3 DNA sequence: TGTGCCAGCAGCCTGAACAGGATTCTAAGCACAGATACGCAGTATTTT. Encoded protein: CASSLNRILSTDTQYF.

The V call is TRBV11-2, the J call TRBJ2-7, with D perhaps TRBD1 (6 bases). The CDR3 totals 16 residues. CDR1 is SGHAT and CDR2 is FQNNGV in the germline V gene. V was pared by 5 bases and J by 0 bases, with 17 bases between. CDR3 DNA: TGTGCCAGCAGCCCGATTAAAGGACAGCTCTCCTACGAGCAGTACTTC. This encodes CASSPIKGQLSYEQYF.

The rearrangement joins TRBV4-3 to TRBJ1-2; TRBD1 matches 11 bases. This CDR3 is 15 amino acids long. Per germline, CDR1 LGHNA and CDR2 YSLEER. V shed 1 base and J 6 bases; nucleotides not matched to a gene: 4. CDR3 in amino acids: CASSQVGQGEDGYTF. The CDR3 coding sequence is TGCGCCAGCAGCCAAGTGGGACAGGGGGAGGATGGCTACACCTTC.

This clone was picked up a small number of times. At the DNA level, this CDR3 is encoded by other sequences in the same sample as well. The genes are TRBV7-2 and TRBJ1-1; D ambiguous. The germline V gene has CDR1 SGHTA and CDR2 FQGNSA. V dropped 1 base and J dropped 2 bases, with 8 bases sitting between them. The CDR3 length is 14 residues. The CDR3 DNA reads TGTGCCAGCAGCTTAGTTGCCGGAAACACTGAAGCTTTCTTT. Translating gives CASSLVAGNTEAFF.

This clone was counted a single time. The chain couples TRBV19 to TRBJ2-2; 10 bases are a match to TRBD1. The germline CDR1 and CDR2 sequences are LNHDA and SQIVND (reference sequence). Trimming removed 7 bases from V and 5 bases from J; junction bases left unmatched: 10. This CDR3 has 16 amino acids. The CDR3 region has the DNA TGTGCCAGTACCCGAAGGGACAGGGGCAGGACCGGGGAGCTGTTTTTT. This encodes CASTRRDRGRTGELFF.

This sequence joins TRBV7-3 and TRBJ2-1; TRBD2 matches 9 bases. From germline, CDR1 is SGHTA and CDR2 FQGTGA. J was trimmed by 1 base and V by 1 base; bases with no gene match: 5. The CDR3 covers 17 residues. The CDR3 bases are TGTGCCAGCAGCTTAATGGCTAGCGGGACATCCTACAATGAGCAGTTCTTC. As protein: CASSLMASGTSYNEQFF.

This clone came up a few times. This chain connects TRBV18 to TRBJ1-5; the D is unclear. The CDR3 is 14 amino acids. Trimming removed 3 bases at V and 1 base at J, with 7 bases between. CDR1 and CDR2 (germline): KGHSH, LQKENI. CDR3 protein: CASSPVTSNQPQHF. In DNA form, the CDR3 reads TGTGCCAGCTCACCGGTAACAAGCAATCAGCCCCAGCATTTT.

The chain carries TRBV7-8 and TRBJ1-5; TRBD1 might be the D (6 bases). This CDR3 comprises 15 residues. Trimming cost V 0 bases and J 8 bases, with 14 bases left between them. CDR1 and CDR2 from the germline V gene are SGHVS and FQNEAQ. The CDR3 reads CASSLAHDRLKPQHF. The CDR3 DNA sequence: TGTGCCAGCAGCTTAGCCCACGACAGGTTAAAGCCCCAGCATTTT.

V is TRBV9 and J is TRBJ1-3, with unresolved D. The CDR3 length is 13 residues. The V gene's germline CDR1 is SGDLS and CDR2 YYNGEE. V lost 4 bases, J lost 4 bases, and 9 bases lay in between. CDR3 region: CASSPGTGNTIYF. The CDR3 bases are TGTGCCAGCAGCCCAGGTACCGGAAACACCATATATTTT.

The chain recombines TRBV27 with TRBJ2-1; D may match TRBD1 or TRBD2 (5 bases each). The ends were cut back, 6 bases at V and 4 bases at J, with 10 bases in the middle. The CDR3 spans 13 residues. Germline V gene lookup returns CDR1 MNHEY and CDR2 SMNVEV (reference sequence). The chain's CDR3 is CASSPGRYNEQFF. The CDR3 region has the DNA TGTGCCAGCAGCCCGGGACGATACAATGAGCAGTTCTTC.

The chain combines TRBV9 with TRBJ2-7; 8 bases fit TRBD1. Unmatched junction bases numbered 9, after V lost 4 bases and J lost 6 bases. From germline, CDR1 is SGDLS and CDR2 YYNGEE. The CDR3 length is 14 residues. The CDR3: CASSLQQGAFEQYF. CDR3 sequence (DNA): TGTGCCAGCAGCCTACAGCAGGGGGCCTTCGAGCAGTACTTC. The complete variable domain, with remaining parts taken from reference TRBV9 and TRBJ2-7, reads DSGVTQTPKHLITATGQRVTLRCSPRSGDLSVYWYQQSLDQGLQFLIQYYNGEERAKGNILERFSAQQFPDLHSELNLSSLELGDSALYFCASSLQQGAFEQYFGPGTRLTVT.

This clone showed up just once. V is TRBV5-1 and J is TRBJ2-1; 11 bases match TRBD1. CDR1 is SGHRS and CDR2 is YFSETQ in the germline V gene. The CDR3 has 17 residues. V shed 4 bases, J shed 9 bases, and the junction held 15 bases outside the gene matches. The CDR3 nucleotides read TGCGCCAGCAGCACTTCCCTCGGGACAGGGGGGTACGGTGAGCAGTTCTTC. It is translated as CASSTSLGTGGYGEQFF. Supplemented by reference TRBV5-1 and TRBJ2-1, the full variable domain reads KAGVTQTPRYLIKTRGQQVTLSCSPISGHRSVSWYQQTPGQGLQFLFEYFSETQRNKGNFPGRFSGRQFSNSRSEMNVSTLELGDSALYLCASSTSLGTGGYGEQFFGPGTRLTVL.

V and J are TRBV6-1 and TRBJ1-3; D unclear. The CDR3 has 15 residues. The V end was cut by 2 bases, the J end by 0 bases, with 8 bases between. Germline lookup yields CDR1 MNHNS and CDR2 SASEGT. CDR3 region: CASSEIWNSGNTIYF. The DNA for the CDR3 is TGTGCCAGCAGTGAAATCTGGAACTCTGGAAACACCATATATTTT.

CDR3 sequence reads: CASSLGGTGVYGYTF. The CDR3 DNA reads TGTGCCAGCAGCTTGGGGGGGACAGGGGTCTATGGCTACACCTTC. The V call is TRBV5-4, the J call TRBJ1-2; 10 positions agree with TRBD1. Germline V lookup: CDR1 SGHNT, CDR2 YYREEE (reference sequence). This CDR3 has 15 residues. With V trimmed by 0 bases and J by 4 bases, 3 bases remained unmatched.